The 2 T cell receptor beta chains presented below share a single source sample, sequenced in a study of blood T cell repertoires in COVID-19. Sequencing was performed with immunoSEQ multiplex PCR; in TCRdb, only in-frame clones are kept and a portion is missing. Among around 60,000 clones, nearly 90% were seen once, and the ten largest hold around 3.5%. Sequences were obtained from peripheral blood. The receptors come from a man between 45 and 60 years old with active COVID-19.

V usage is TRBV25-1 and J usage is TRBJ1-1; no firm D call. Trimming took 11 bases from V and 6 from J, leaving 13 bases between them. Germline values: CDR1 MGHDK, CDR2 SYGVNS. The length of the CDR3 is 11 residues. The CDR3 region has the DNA TGTGCCGCCTCCCTCGGTCCTGAAGCTTTCTTT. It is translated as CAASLGPEAFF. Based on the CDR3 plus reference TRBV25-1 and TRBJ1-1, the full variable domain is EADIYQTPRYLVIGTGKKITLECSQTMGHDKMYWYQQDPGMELHLIHYSYGVNSTEKGDLSSESTVSRIRTEHFPLTLESARPSHTSQYLCAASLGPEAFFGQGTRLTVV.

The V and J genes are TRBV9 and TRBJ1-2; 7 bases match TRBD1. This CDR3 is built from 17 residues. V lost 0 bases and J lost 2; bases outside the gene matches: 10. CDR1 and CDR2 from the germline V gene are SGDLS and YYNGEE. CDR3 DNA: TGTGCCAGCAGCGTAGAAGGAACAGGGGTTTTAAACTATGGCTACACCTTC. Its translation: CASSVEGTGVLNYGYTF.